Reported below is one T cell receptor (beta chain). The data are from a study of T cells in tumors and immune-related adverse events. Generated by immunoSEQ multiplex PCR, the TCRdb table keeps only in-frame clones and is missing some. The top ten hold 1.1% to 1.5% of the sample, which has roughly 20,000 clones, 75% to 95% seen once. Germline V gene lookup returns CDR1 SGHAT and CDR2 FQNNGV. The CDR3 consists of 16 residues. The J segment lost 11 bases and the V segment lost 5 bases, leaving 9 bases of the junction unmatched. The TCR sequence derives from a female donor with metastatic renal cell carcinoma. The V gene is TRBV11-2, the J gene TRBJ2-2, with 15 bases lining up with TRBD2. The sample in question was lymph node tissue, obtained from a patient treated with anti-PD-1 therapy. The CDR3: CASSHGTSGGPTELFF. CDR3 coding DNA: TGTGCCAGCAGCCACGGGACTAGCGGGGGGCCAACTGAGCTGTTTTTT. Supplemented by reference TRBV11-2 and TRBJ2-2, the full variable domain reads EAGVAQSPRYKIIEKRQSVAFWCNPISGHATLYWYQQILGQGPKLLIQFQNNGVVDDSQLPKDRFSAERLKGVDSTLKIQPAKLEDSAVYLCASSHGTSGGPTELFFGEGSRLTVL.